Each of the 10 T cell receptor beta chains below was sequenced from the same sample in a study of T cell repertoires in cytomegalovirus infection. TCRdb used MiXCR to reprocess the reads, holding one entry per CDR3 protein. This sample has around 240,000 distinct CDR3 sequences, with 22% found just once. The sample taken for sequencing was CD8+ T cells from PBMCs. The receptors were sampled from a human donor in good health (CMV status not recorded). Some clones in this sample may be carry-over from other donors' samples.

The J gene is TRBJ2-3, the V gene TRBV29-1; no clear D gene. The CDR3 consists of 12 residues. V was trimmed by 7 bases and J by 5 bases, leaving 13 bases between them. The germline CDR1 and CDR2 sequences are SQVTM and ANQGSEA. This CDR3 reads CSGARVGDTQYF. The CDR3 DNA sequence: TGCAGCGGCGCTCGGGTTGGAGATACGCAGTATTTT.

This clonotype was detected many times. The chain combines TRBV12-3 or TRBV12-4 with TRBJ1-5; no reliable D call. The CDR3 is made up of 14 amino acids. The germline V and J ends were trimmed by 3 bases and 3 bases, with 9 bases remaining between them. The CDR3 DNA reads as TGTGCCAGCAGTTTTGCTGGGCCCAATCAGCCCCAGCATTTT. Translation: CASSFAGPNQPQHF.

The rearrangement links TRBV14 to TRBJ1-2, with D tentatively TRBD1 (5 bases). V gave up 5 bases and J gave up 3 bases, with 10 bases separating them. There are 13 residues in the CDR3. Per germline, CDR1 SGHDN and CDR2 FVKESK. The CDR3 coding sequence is TGTGCCAGCAGCGGGGCCGAGTACTATGGCTACACCTTC. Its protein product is CASSGAEYYGYTF.

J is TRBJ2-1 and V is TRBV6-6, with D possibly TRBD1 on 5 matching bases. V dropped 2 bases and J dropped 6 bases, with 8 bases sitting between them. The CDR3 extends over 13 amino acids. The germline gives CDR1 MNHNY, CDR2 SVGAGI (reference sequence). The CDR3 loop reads CASSYVGANEQFF. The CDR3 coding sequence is TGTGCCAGCAGTTACGTAGGGGCCAATGAGCAGTTCTTC.

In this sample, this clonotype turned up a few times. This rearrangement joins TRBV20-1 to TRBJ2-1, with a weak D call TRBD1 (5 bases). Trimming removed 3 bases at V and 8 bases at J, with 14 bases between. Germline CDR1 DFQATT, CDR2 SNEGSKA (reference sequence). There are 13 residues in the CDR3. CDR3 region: CSASSGFGDEQFF. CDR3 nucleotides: TGCAGTGCTAGTTCAGGGTTTGGAGATGAGCAGTTCTTC.

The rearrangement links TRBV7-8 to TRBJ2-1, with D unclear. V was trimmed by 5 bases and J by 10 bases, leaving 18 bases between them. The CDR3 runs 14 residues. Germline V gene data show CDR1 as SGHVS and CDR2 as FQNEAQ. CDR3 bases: TGTGCCAGCAGCCAAAGGGCTAGTAGTGAGGAGCAGTTCTTC. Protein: CASSQRASSEEQFF.

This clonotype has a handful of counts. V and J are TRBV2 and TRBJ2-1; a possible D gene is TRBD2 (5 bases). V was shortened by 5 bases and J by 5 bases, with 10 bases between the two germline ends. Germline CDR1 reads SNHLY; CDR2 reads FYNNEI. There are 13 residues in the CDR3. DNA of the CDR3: TGTGCCAGCAGTATCGGGGTTAACAATGAGCAGTTCTTC. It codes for CASSIGVNNEQFF.

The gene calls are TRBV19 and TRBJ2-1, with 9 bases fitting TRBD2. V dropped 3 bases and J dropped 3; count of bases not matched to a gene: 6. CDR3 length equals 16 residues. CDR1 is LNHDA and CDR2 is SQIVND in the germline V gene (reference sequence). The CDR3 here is CASSIMAGGFYNEQFF. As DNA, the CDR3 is TGTGCCAGTAGTATCATGGCGGGGGGGTTCTACAATGAGCAGTTCTTC. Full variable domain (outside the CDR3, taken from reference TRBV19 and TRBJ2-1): DGGITQSPKYLFRKEGQNVTLSCEQNLNHDAMYWYRQDPGQGLRLIYYSQIVNDFQKGDIAEGYSVSREKKESFPLTVTSAQKNPTAFYLCASSIMAGGFYNEQFFGPGTRLTVL.

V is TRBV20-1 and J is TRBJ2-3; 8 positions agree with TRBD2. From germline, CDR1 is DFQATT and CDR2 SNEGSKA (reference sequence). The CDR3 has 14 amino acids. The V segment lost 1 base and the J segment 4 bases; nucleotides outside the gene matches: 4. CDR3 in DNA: TGCAGTGCTAGAGGGCTAGCGGGCCCAGATACGCAGTATTTT. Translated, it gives CSARGLAGPDTQYF.

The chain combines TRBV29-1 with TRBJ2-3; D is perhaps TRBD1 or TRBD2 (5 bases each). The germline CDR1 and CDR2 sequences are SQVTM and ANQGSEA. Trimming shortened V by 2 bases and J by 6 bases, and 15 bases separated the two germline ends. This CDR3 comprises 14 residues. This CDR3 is CSVEFMGVRDTQYF. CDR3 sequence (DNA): TGCAGCGTTGAATTTATGGGGGTCAGGGATACGCAGTATTTT.